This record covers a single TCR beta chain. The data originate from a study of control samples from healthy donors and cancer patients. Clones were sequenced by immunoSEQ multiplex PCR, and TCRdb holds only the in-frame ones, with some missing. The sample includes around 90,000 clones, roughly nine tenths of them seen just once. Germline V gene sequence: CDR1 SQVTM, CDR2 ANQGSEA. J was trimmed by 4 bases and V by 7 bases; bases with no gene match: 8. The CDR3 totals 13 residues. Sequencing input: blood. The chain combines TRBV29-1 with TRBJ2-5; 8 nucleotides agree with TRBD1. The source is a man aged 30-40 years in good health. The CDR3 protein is CSAVSTGVETQYF. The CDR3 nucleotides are TGCAGCGCCGTATCGACAGGGGTAGAGACCCAGTACTTC.